This T cell receptor beta chain originates from a study of T-cell reconstitution after alpha-beta-depleted transplantation in children (dated by TCRdb to 2016 to 2017). A note on the overall study: Using TCR repertoire profiling, the study quantitatively followed how T-cell immune reconstitution unfolded in children after TCRalphabeta/CD19-depleted allogeneic hematopoietic cell transplantation.

The germline V gene provides CDR1 SQVTM and CDR2 ANQGSEA. Compared with germline, V lacks 4 bases and J lacks 8 bases; bases without a gene match: 14. Measured from the cysteine to the phenylalanine, the CDR3 is 15 residues long. Solely the CDR3 DNA is kept, with 45 bases framed from the first base. The treatment or condition label of this sample denotes: allogeneic hematopoietic cell transplantation with graft depleted of TCRalphabeta T cells and CD19 B cells. The children who served as transplant recipients had been given grafts of TCRalphabeta/CD19-depleted allogeneic hematopoietic cells. The library was prepared using PCR. Sequenced on an Illumina HiSeq 2500. TCR libraries were prepared with molecular barcoding, using unique molecular identifiers to normalize TCRbeta repertoire quantification. The raw public reads went through TCRdb reprocessing: fastp at Q25, MiXCR clone calling, in-frame beta chains kept. Entries that share a CDR3 protein sequence are merged under the most common genes and DNA. The sample table records 210,000 or so distinct CDR3 sequences; 9.5% to 13% of these occur just once. Clones ranked in the top ten supply roughly 27% of the sample.

This clonotype came up many times. This receptor's antigen is unknown. No much larger clone exists at a distance of one base, and base qualities are not known. On the study overall, not on this receptor specifically: The high TCRbeta diversity at day 60 in some patients was ascribed to recipient T cells and intrathymic progenitors that had survived conditioning. Over the following months the frequencies of hyperexpanded clones went down, and after one year T-cell counts and TCRbeta diversity were mostly credited to newly produced T cells. The apparently early alphabetaT-cell count recovery about two months after transplant was reportedly dependent on only several hundred rapidly expanded clones derived from non-depleted graft cells.

The sample here was PBMCs, taken before TCRalphabeta/CD19-depleted stem cell transplant. The receptor comes from a child in the first two years of life with acute myeloid leukemia, due to receive a stem cell transplant. Recombination connected TRBV29-1 to TRBJ2-3; TRBD2 lines up with 8 middle nucleotides. The CDR3 amino acid sequence is: CSVAGGASGSRTQYF. The sequenced DNA is TGCAGCGTTGCCGGAGGGGCTAGCGGGTCTCGTACGCAGTATTTT.